This T cell receptor (beta chain) was found in a study of cytomegalovirus exposure and HLA in healthy donors. Researchers ran the PCR with 60 Vbeta and 13 Jbeta primers. The repertoire was sequenced with immunoSEQ multiplex PCR; TCRdb's copy has only in-frame clones and lacks some. The table has about 92,000 clones, 81% seen once. Unmatched junction bases numbered 15, after V lost 5 bases and J lost 7 bases. The CDR3 sequence is 17 residues long. Looked up from germline, CDR1 is SEHNR and CDR2 is FQNEAQ (reference sequence). The chain recombines TRBV7-9 with TRBJ2-1; 9 bases are shared with TRBD1. The sequencing sample was made of PBMCs. The receptor was derived from a girl aged 2-9 years in good health and CMV-seropositive. The CDR3 sequence is CASSTTRRDRDRNEQFF. CDR3 coding DNA: TGTGCCAGCAGCACCACCCGCCGGGACAGGGACAGGAATGAGCAGTTCTTC.